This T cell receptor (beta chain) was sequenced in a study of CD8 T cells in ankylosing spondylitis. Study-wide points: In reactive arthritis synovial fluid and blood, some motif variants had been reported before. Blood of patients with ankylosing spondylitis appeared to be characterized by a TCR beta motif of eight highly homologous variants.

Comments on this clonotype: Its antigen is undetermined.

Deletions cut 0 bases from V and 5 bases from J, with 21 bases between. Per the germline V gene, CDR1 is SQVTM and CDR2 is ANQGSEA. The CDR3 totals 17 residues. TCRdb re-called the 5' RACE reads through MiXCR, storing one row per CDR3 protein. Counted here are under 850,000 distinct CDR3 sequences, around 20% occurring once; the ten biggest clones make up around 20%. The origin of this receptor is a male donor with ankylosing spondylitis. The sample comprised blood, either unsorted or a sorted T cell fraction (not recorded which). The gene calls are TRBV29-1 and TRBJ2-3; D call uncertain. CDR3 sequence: CSVEDPWAPSGRDTQYF. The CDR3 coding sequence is TGCAGCGTTGAAGATCCATGGGCCCCGAGTGGGCGAGATACGCAGTATTTT.